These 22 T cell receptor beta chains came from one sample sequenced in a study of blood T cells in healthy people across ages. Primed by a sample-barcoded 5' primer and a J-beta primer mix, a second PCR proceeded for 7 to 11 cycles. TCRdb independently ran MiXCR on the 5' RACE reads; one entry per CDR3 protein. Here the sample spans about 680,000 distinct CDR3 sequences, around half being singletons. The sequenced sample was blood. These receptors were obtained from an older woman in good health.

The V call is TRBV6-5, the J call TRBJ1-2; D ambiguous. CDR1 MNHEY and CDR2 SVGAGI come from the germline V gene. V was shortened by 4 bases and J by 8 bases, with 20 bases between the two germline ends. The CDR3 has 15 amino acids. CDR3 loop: CASSLTGLGRYGYTF. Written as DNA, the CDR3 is TGTGCCAGCAGTTTAACTGGCCTGGGGAGGTACGGCTACACCTTC.

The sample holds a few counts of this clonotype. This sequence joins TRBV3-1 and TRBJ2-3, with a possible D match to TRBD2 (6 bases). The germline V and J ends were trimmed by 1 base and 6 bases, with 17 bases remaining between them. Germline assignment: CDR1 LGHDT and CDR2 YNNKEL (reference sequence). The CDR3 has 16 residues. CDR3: CASSQGGGEVYDTQYF. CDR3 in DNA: TGTGCCAGCAGCCAAGGTGGAGGGGAAGTCTACGATACGCAGTATTTT.

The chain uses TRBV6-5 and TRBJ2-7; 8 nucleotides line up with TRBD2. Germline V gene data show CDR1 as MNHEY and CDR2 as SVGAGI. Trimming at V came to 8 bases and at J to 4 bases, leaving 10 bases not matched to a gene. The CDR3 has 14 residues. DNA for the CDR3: TGTGCCAGCGGTCGCGCTAGCGGGTTTTACGAGCAGTACTTC. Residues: CASGRASGFYEQYF.

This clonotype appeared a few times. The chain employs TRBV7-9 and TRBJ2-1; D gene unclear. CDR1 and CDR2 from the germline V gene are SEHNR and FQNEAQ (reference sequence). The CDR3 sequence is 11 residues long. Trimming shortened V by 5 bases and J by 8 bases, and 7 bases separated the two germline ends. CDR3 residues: CASSPTDEQFF. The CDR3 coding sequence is TGTGCCAGCAGCCCCACGGATGAGCAGTTCTTC.

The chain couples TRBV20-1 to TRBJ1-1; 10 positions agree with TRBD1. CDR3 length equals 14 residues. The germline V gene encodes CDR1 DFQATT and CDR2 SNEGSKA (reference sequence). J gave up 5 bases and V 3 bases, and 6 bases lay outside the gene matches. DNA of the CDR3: TGCAGTGCTAGGTTGGACAGGGGGTGGACTGAAGCTTTCTTT. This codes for CSARLDRGWTEAFF.

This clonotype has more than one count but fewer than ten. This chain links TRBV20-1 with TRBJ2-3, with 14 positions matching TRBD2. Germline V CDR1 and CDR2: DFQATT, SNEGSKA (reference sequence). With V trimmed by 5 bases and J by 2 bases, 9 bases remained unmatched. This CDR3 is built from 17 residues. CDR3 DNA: TGCAGTGCTGGGGGACTAGCGGGGGTTGGCACCACAGATACGCAGTATTTT. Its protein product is CSAGGLAGVGTTDTQYF.

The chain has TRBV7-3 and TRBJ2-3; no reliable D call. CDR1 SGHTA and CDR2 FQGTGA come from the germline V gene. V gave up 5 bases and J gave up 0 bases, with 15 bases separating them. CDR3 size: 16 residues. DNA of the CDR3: TGTGCCAGCAGCCTATGGCAATTGGGGAGCACAGATACGCAGTATTTT. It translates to CASSLWQLGSTDTQYF.

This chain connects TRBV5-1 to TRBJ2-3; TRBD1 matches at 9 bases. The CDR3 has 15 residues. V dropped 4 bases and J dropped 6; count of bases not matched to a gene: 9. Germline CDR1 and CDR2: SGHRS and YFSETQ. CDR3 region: CASSIRDRDLDTQYF. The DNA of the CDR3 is TGCGCCAGCAGCATCCGGGACAGGGATTTGGATACGCAGTATTTT.

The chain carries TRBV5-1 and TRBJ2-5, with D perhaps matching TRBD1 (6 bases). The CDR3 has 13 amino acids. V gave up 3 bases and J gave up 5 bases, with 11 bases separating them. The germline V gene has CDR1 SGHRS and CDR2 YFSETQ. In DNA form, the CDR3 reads TGCGCCAGCAGCTGGGGACAATCTGAGACCCAGTACTTC. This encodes CASSWGQSETQYF.

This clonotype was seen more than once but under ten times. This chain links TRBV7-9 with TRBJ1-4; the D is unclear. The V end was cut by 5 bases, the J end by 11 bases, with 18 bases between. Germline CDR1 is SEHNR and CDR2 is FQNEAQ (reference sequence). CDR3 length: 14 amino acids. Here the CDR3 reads CASSASASRDKLFF. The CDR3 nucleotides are TGTGCCAGCAGCGCCAGTGCCTCGAGAGATAAACTGTTTTTT.

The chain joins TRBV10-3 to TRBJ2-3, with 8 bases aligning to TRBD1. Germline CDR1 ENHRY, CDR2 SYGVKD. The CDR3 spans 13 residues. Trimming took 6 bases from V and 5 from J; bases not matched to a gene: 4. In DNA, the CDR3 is TGTGCCATCAGGACAGGGGCGGGAGATACGCAGTATTTT. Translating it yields CAIRTGAGDTQYF.

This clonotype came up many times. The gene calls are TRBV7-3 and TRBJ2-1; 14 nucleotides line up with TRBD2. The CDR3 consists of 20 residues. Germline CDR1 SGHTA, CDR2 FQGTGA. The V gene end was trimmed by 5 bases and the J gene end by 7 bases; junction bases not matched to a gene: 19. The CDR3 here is CASSRGIPDGTSGRRNEQFF. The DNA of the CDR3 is TGTGCCAGCAGCCGGGGGATCCCAGACGGGACTAGCGGGAGAAGGAATGAGCAGTTCTTC.

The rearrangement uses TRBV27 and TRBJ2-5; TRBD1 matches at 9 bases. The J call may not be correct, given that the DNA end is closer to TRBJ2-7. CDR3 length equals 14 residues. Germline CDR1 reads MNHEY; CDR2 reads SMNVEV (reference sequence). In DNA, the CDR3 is TGTGCCAGCAGTTACAGGGGGCCGACCTACGAGCAGTACTTC. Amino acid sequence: CASSYRGPTYEQYF.

The CDR3 sequence is CASSRSDRDSDGYTF. The CDR3 DNA is TGTGCCAGCAGCCGGTCAGACCGGGACAGTGACGGCTACACCTTC. This chain uses TRBV3-1 with TRBJ1-2; TRBD1 matches 7 bases. Looked up from germline, CDR1 is LGHDT and CDR2 is YNNKEL (reference sequence). The CDR3 consists of 15 residues. J lost 8 bases, V lost 4 bases, and 13 bases had no gene match.

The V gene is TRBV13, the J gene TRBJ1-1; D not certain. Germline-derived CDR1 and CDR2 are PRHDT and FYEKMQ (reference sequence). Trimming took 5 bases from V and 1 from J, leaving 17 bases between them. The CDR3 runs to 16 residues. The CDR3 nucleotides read TGTGCCAGCAGCCCTACCCTCCGGACGGCGAACACTGAAGCTTTCTTT. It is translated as CASSPTLRTANTEAFF.

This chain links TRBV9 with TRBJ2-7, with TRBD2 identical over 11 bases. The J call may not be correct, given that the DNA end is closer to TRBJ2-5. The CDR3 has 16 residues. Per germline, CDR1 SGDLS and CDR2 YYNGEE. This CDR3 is CASSPGRGLAVETQYF. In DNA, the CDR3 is TGTGCCAGCAGCCCGGGCCGGGGACTAGCGGTTGAGACCCAGTACTTC.

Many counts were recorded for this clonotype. CDR3 amino acids: CSVERGSGSRSYNEQFF. CDR3 sequence (DNA): TGCAGCGTTGAAAGGGGGAGCGGGAGTAGGTCCTACAATGAGCAGTTCTTC. This chain uses TRBV29-1 with TRBJ2-1, with 8 bases matching TRBD2. Germline V gene lookup returns CDR1 SQVTM and CDR2 ANQGSEA. Losses at the gene ends were 2 bases for V and 1 base for J; bases not matched to a gene: 10. The CDR3 loop spans 17 amino acids.

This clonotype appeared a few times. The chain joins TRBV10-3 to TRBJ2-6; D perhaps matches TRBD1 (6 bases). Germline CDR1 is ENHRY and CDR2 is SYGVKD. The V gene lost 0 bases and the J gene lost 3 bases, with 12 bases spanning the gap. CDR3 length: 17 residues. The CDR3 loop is CAISESSGAYGANVLTF. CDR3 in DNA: TGTGCCATCAGTGAGTCGTCAGGGGCGTATGGGGCCAACGTCCTGACTTTC.

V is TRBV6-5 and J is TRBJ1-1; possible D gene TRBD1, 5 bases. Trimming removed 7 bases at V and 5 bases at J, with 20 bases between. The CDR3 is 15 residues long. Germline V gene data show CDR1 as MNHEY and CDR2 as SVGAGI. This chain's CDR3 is CASMSSRGWETEAFF. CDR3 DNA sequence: TGTGCCAGCATGTCTAGTCGGGGCTGGGAGACTGAAGCTTTCTTT.

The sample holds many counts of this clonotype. The CDR3 DNA sequence: TGTGCCAGCAGTTTTAAGTACCAAGAGACCCAGTACTTC. This encodes CASSFKYQETQYF. J is TRBJ2-5 and V is TRBV27; D is undetermined. This CDR3 contains 13 residues. Germline V gene data show CDR1 as MNHEY and CDR2 as SMNVEV (reference sequence). Trimming shortened V by 3 bases and J by 0 bases, and 5 bases separated the two germline ends.

In DNA form, the CDR3 reads TGCAGTGCTAGAGGGAGTATCTCCTACAATGAGCAGTTCTTC. Translating gives CSARGSISYNEQFF. This rearrangement joins TRBV20-1 to TRBJ2-1, with unresolved D. The CDR3 covers 14 residues. Trimming pared 1 base from V and 0 bases from J, leaving 7 bases between. CDR1 and CDR2 from the germline V gene are DFQATT and SNEGSKA (reference sequence).

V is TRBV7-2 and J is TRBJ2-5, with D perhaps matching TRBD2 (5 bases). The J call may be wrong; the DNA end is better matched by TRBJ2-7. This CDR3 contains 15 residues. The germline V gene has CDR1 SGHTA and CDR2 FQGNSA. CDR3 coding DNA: TGTGCCAGCAGCTTAGCTGGGAGCATGACCTACGAGCAGTACTTC. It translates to CASSLAGSMTYEQYF.